A selection of T cell receptor beta chains follows, all from one sample in a study of T cells in Graves' hyperthyroidism and ophthalmopathy. MiXCR, applied by TCRdb to the multiplex PCR reads, yields one record per CDR3 protein. The sample holds hundreds of thousands of distinct CDR3 sequences, roughly 15% seen once. The specimen was blood. Every receptor here comes from a woman aged 60-75 years with Graves' ophthalmopathy. Both conserved end residues are part of each CDR3. Each record gives: J gene, clone size, D gene, V gene, CDR3 DNA, CDR3 protein. A D gene is named only where the DNA matches it firmly. Size tells how often a clone was seen (once, few, many) or the class of an expanded clone, and some rows leave it out.

TRBJ2-1	many	.	TRBV6-2/TRBV6-3	TGTGCCAGCAGAGTAGGGACAGGGGTACTAGCGGGTCCCTACAATGAGCAGTTCTTC	CASRVGTGVLAGPYNEQFF
TRBJ2-1	.	.	TRBV27	TGTGCCAGCAGTTTACTAGACTACAATGAGCAGTTCTTC	CASSLLDYNEQFF
TRBJ2-1	.	TRBD2	TRBV6-1	TGTGCCAGCAGTGACACCGGGACTAGACGCAATGAGCAGTTCTTC	CASSDTGTRRNEQFF
TRBJ2-7	many	.	TRBV2	TGTGCCAGCAGGGTCCGACAGAAAAGAGGCTACGAGCAGTACTTC	CASRVRQKRGYEQYF
TRBJ2-7	many	TRBD1	TRBV12-3/TRBV12-4	TGTGCCAGCAGCATTCGGGACAGGAGCTCCTACGAGCAGTACTTC	CASSIRDRSSYEQYF
TRBJ1-6	many	.	TRBV6-1	TGTGCCAGCAGTGTTCCGGTCTCAGGGCTCCACTTT	CASSVPVSGLHF
TRBJ2-7	many	TRBD1	TRBV3-1	TGTGCCAGCAGCAGATCAGAGTACAGGGGCGAGCAGTACTTC	CASSRSEYRGEQYF
TRBJ2-6	.	.	TRBV19	TGTGCCAGTTGGACATCTGGGGCCAACGTCCTGACTTTC	CASWTSGANVLTF
TRBJ2-2	many	TRBD1	TRBV2	TGTGCCAGCAGTCGACAGGGATGGGACACCGGGGAGCTGTTTTTT	CASSRQGWDTGELFF
TRBJ2-1	many	.	TRBV2	TGTGCCAGCAACGCATTGGGTGGAAATGAGCAGTTCTTC	CASNALGGNEQFF
TRBJ2-1	many	.	TRBV18	TGTGCCAGCTCACCACGTGCCCTCTCCTACAATGAGCAGTTCTTC	CASSPRALSYNEQFF
TRBJ2-3	many	.	TRBV5-1	TGCGCCAGCAGCTTGCGACTTGGAACCGGAGATACGCAGTATTTT	CASSLRLGTGDTQYF
TRBJ2-7	many	.	TRBV7-2	TGTGCCAGCAGCTGGGACCAAACGACAGCAGCCTACGAGCAGTACTTC	CASSWDQTTAAYEQYF
TRBJ2-6	many	TRBD1	TRBV5-1	TGCGCCAGCAGCCTTCGGGACAGGTTTTACTCTGGGGCCAACGTCCTGACTTTC	CASSLRDRFYSGANVLTF
TRBJ2-1	few	TRBD2	TRBV7-9	TGTGCCAGCAGCCAGGGACTAGCGGGAGTAAGACATGAGCAGTTCTTC	CASSQGLAGVRHEQFF
TRBJ2-5	many	.	TRBV20-1	TGCAGTGCTAGAGCGGGGATCCAAGAGACCCAGTACTTC	CSARAGIQETQYF
TRBJ2-6	many	.	TRBV2	TGTGCCAGCAGTGTCCCTGCGGGGGCCAACGTCCTGACTTTC	CASSVPAGANVLTF
TRBJ2-1	many	TRBD2	TRBV28	TGTGCCAGCAGCTCCCCAGCGGGAGGAGACAATGAGCAGTTCTTC	CASSSPAGGDNEQFF
TRBJ2-2	.	TRBD2	TRBV9	TGTGCCAGCAGCGTAGTACCGCGGGAGCGGCTGACTGACACCGGGGAGCTGTTTTTT	CASSVVPRERLTDTGELFF
TRBJ2-7	few	TRBD2	TRBV3-1	TGTGCCAGCAGCCAAGGATTTGGCGGGAGGGCCTACGAGCAGTACTTC	CASSQGFGGRAYEQYF
TRBJ1-5	many	.	TRBV20-1	TGCAGTGCTAGACACCAGGCAGGCATCGGGGGCAATCAGCCCCAGCATTTT	CSARHQAGIGGNQPQHF
TRBJ1-1	many	.	TRBV7-9	TGTGCCAGCAGCGCCTGGGTGGACACTGAAGCTTTCTTT	CASSAWVDTEAFF
TRBJ2-1	many	.	TRBV7-2	TGTGCCAGCAGCCCCAGGGTTGAGCAGTTCTTC	CASSPRVEQFF
TRBJ2-2	few	TRBD1	TRBV6-1	TGTGCCAGCATCCTCCGACAGGGTAACGGGGAGCTGTTTTTT	CASILRQGNGELFF
TRBJ2-3	many	.	TRBV28	TGTGCCAGCAGGTTACGGGGAATACGGGCAGATACGCAGTATTTT	CASRLRGIRADTQYF
TRBJ2-1	.	TRBD2	TRBV6-1	TGTGCCAGCAGTGTAGCGGGAGACCCCTACAATGAGCAGTTCTTC	CASSVAGDPYNEQFF
TRBJ2-3	.	.	TRBV27	TGTGCCAGCAGTTACAGGGCTTTGGGCACAGATACGCAGTATTTT	CASSYRALGTDTQYF
TRBJ2-2	few	.	TRBV20-1	TGCAGTGCTAGGGGTAGCGGAAACACCGGGGAGCTGTTTTTT	CSARGSGNTGELFF
TRBJ2-3	.	TRBD2	TRBV5-1	TGCGCCAGCAGCATTAGCGGGAGGTTCACAGATACGCAGTATTTT	CASSISGRFTDTQYF
TRBJ1-1	many	.	TRBV5-1	TGCGCCAGCAACCAACTGAGCATGAACACTGAAGCTTTCTTT	CASNQLSMNTEAFF
TRBJ2-2	many	.	TRBV7-2	TGTGCCACCCCCGGGCCGCTCGGGGAGCTGTTTTTT	CATPGPLGELFF
TRBJ2-1	once	.	TRBV6-2/TRBV6-3	TGTGCCAGCAGTTACACGGATGAGCAGTTCTTC	CASSYTDEQFF
TRBJ1-6	many	.	TRBV2	TGTGCCAGCAGCGAAGGGGACGGGTATAATTCACCCCTCCACTTT	CASSEGDGYNSPLHF
TRBJ2-3	few	.	TRBV11-3	TGTGCCAGCTCCAACCCGGCTAGCGACACAGATACGCAGTATTTT	CASSNPASDTDTQYF
TRBJ1-1	many	TRBD1	TRBV2	TGTGCCAGCAGAGGACAGGGTAGCACTGAAGCTTTCTTT	CASRGQGSTEAFF
TRBJ1-5	.	.	TRBV20-1	TGCAGTGCTTATAAGGGGTCCCCGGAGCAGCCCCAGCATTTT	CSAYKGSPEQPQHF
TRBJ2-5	.	.	TRBV6-1	TGTGCCAGCAGTTATAATGGCGAGACCCAGTACTTC	CASSYNGETQYF
TRBJ1-2	many	TRBD1	TRBV28	TGTGCCAGCAGCATGGGAGGACAGGGGTATGGCTACACCTTC	CASSMGGQGYGYTF
TRBJ2-6	.	TRBD2	TRBV7-2	TGTGCCAGCAGCCGGGCCGGGGGGTCTGGGGCCAACGTCCTGACTTTC	CASSRAGGSGANVLTF
TRBJ2-5	many	TRBD2	TRBV28	TGTGCCAGCAGCAGACTAGCGGTGGAGACCCAGTACTTC	CASSRLAVETQYF
TRBJ2-5	many	TRBD2	TRBV3-1	TGTGCCAGCAGCCCCGCCAACGGGAGGATAGAGACCCAGTACTTC	CASSPANGRIETQYF
TRBJ1-5	few	TRBD1	TRBV27	TGTGCCAGCAGTTTTGGGACAGGGCATCAGCCCCAGCATTTT	CASSFGTGHQPQHF
TRBJ2-1	.	TRBD2	TRBV5-1	TGCGCCAGCAGCGAGTTGGACGGGGGGTCGTACAATGAGCAGTTCTTC	CASSELDGGSYNEQFF
TRBJ2-1	many	TRBD2	TRBV20-1	TGCAGTGCTTTTGGGACTAGCGGGGGTTACAATGAGCAGTTCTTC	CSAFGTSGGYNEQFF
TRBJ1-2	few	TRBD1	TRBV19	TGTGCCAGTAGTATCACGGGGGACAGGGGGCTGCGTGGCTACACCTTC	CASSITGDRGLRGYTF